This TCR beta chain derives from a study of Ad26.COV2.S vaccination and SARS-CoV-2 variants. In the study overall: Recipients of Ad26.COV2.S got it intramuscularly, once or twice 56 days apart.

Treatment of the sample: roughly 19 received Ad26.COV2.S at low or high dose, single or two shots; 5 received placebo; per-sample allocation not given. Samples were taken on day 63 after the first vaccine or placebo injection. Its platform was an Ad26 vector, and its expressed antigen was Wuhan-strain SARS-CoV-2 spike. The assay was immunoSEQ multiplex PCR, and TCRdb's table has in-frame clones only and misses some. The repertoire includes just over 350,000 clones, roughly 84% of them detected once, and around 3% sits in the top ten. The specimen comprised peripheral blood, sampled in a trial of Ad26.COV2.S vaccine versus placebo. This TCR came from a person between 18 and 59 years old who received the Ad26.COV2.S COVID-19 vaccine or a placebo.

The CDR3 reads CASSYGGSQPQHF. As DNA, the CDR3 is TGTGCCAGCAGTTACGGGGGCAGTCAGCCCCAGCATTTT. The chain is built from TRBV6-5 and TRBJ1-5; TRBD1 might be the D (6 bases). The CDR3 has 13 residues. The V gene lost 2 bases and the J gene lost 6 bases, with 8 bases spanning the gap. Germline CDR1 reads MNHEY; CDR2 reads SVGAGI.